This passage covers 32 T cell receptor beta chains from one sample sequenced in a study of T cell responses to AZD1222 COVID-19 vaccine. Clones were read by immunoSEQ multiplex PCR, and TCRdb kept only the in-frame ones, dropping some. The sample shows about 120,000 clones, 92% of them seen only once. The material was peripheral blood, obtained on day 0 of AZD1222 vaccination. The receptors come from an adult in good health.

The J gene is TRBJ2-5, the V gene TRBV5-6, with D unclear. Trimming took 2 bases from V and 2 from J, leaving 10 bases between them. Germline CDR1 reads SGHDT; CDR2 reads YYEEEE. The CDR3 is 14 amino acids. CDR3 region: CASSFPSKQETQYF. The CDR3 DNA reads TGTGCCAGCAGCTTCCCGAGTAAACAAGAGACCCAGTACTTC.

The chain employs TRBV7-2 and TRBJ2-5; 9 positions agree with TRBD1. Losses at the gene ends were 3 bases for V and 5 bases for J; bases not matched to a gene: 4. The CDR3 has 14 residues. CDR1 SGHTA and CDR2 FQGNSA come from the germline V gene. As DNA, the CDR3 is TGTGCCAGCAGCTTTACAGGGGGCAGGGAGACCCAGTACTTC. This codes for CASSFTGGRETQYF.

CDR3 bases: TGCAGCGTTGAATCCACGGGTTGGGGGGGAGCTTTCTTT. Translating it yields CSVESTGWGGAFF. This sequence joins TRBV29-1 and TRBJ1-1, with TRBD1 as a possible D gene (5 bases). Germline CDR1 SQVTM, CDR2 ANQGSEA. The CDR3 sequence is 13 residues long. Deletions cut 2 bases from V and 10 bases from J, with 17 bases between.

Notes on this clone: The same CDR3 also results from other DNA sequences found in this sample. The V and J genes are TRBV3-1 (or the pseudogene TRBV3-2) and TRBJ2-7; D is ambiguous. The CDR3 totals 12 residues. V lost 3 bases, J lost 2 bases, and 5 bases lay in between. The germline V gene encodes CDR1 LGHDT and CDR2 YNNKEL (reference sequence). The CDR3, as DNA: TGTGCCAGCAGCCAGGGCCCCTACGAGCAGTACTTC. This codes for CASSQGPYEQYF.

This clone has only one observation. The chain links TRBV5-1 to TRBJ2-1; perhaps D is TRBD1 or TRBD2 (5 bases each). Germline loops: CDR1 SGHRS, CDR2 YFSETQ. Deletions cut 0 bases from V and 0 bases from J, with 7 bases between. The CDR3 spans 15 residues. DNA for the CDR3: TGCGCCAGCAGCTTGGGGGGGAGCTCCTACAATGAGCAGTTCTTC. Amino acid sequence: CASSLGGSSYNEQFF.

This sequence joins TRBV6-6 and TRBJ1-5; 7 bases align to TRBD1. The CDR3 contains 14 residues. Germline V gene lookup returns CDR1 MNHNY and CDR2 SVGAGI (reference sequence). J lost 4 bases, V lost 6 bases, and 6 bases had no gene match. The CDR3 coding sequence is TGTGCCAGCAGATCCGTACAGGGGAATCAGCCCCAGCATTTT. Its translation is CASRSVQGNQPQHF.

This clone was seen only a few times. The chain joins TRBV5-6 to TRBJ2-1; TRBD1 aligns across 10 bases. J gave up 3 bases and V 4 bases, and 4 bases lay outside the gene matches. CDR1 is SGHDT and CDR2 is YYEEEE in the germline V gene. The CDR3 consists of 15 residues. The CDR3 DNA follows: TGTGCCAGCAGCACTGACAGGGGGCTCTACAATGAGCAGTTCTTC. Amino acid sequence: CASSTDRGLYNEQFF.

The chain carries TRBV2 and TRBJ2-3, with 12 bases aligning to TRBD2. The CDR3 is 14 amino acids. Germline V gene lookup returns CDR1 SNHLY and CDR2 FYNNEI. V lost 7 bases to trimming and J lost 8 bases; unmatched junction nucleotides: 7. The CDR3 sequence is CASTGLAGPVTQYF. Here the CDR3 DNA reads TGTGCCAGCACTGGACTAGCGGGGCCAGTTACGCAGTATTTT.

The chain recombines TRBV5-5 with TRBJ1-2; D is unresolved. The CDR3 spans 14 residues. Per the germline V gene, CDR1 is SGHKS and CDR2 is YYEKEE (reference sequence). With 0 bases removed from V and 6 bases from J, the gap between germline ends came to 12 bases. In nucleotides, the CDR3 is TGTGCCAGCAGCTTGGAAGTGGCGCGCGATGGCTACACCTTC. Translating gives CASSLEVARDGYTF.

The gene calls are TRBV9 and TRBJ1-2, with D hard to call. The CDR3 covers 14 residues. Deletions cut 0 bases from V and 1 base from J, with 7 bases between. Germline assignment: CDR1 SGDLS and CDR2 YYNGEE. Written as DNA, the CDR3 is TGTGCCAGCAGCGTAGGCAGGCTTAACTATGGCTACACCTTC. Translating gives CASSVGRLNYGYTF.

This clone was seen more than once but under ten times. The V and J genes are TRBV15 and TRBJ1-1; D unclear. There are 16 residues in the CDR3. Germline assignment: CDR1 LNHNV and CDR2 YYDKDF (reference sequence). V shed 0 bases and J shed 5 bases, with 16 bases lying between them. The CDR3 sequence is CATSRDPSSGQTEAFF. The DNA for the CDR3 is TGTGCCACCAGCAGAGATCCAAGCTCGGGTCAGACTGAAGCTTTCTTT.

This CDR3 reads CASRPEGGGEQYF. The CDR3 nucleotides read TGTGCCAGCAGACCGGAGGGGGGAGGCGAGCAGTACTTC. The rearrangement joins TRBV28 to TRBJ2-7; perhaps D is TRBD1 or TRBD2 (6 bases each). Germline-derived CDR1 and CDR2 are MDHEN and SYDVKM. The CDR3 length is 13 residues. V was trimmed by 6 bases and J by 6 bases, leaving 15 bases between them. Full variable domain (rest looked up from reference TRBV28 and TRBJ2-7): DVKVTQSSRYLVKRTGEKVFLECVQDMDHENMFWYRQDPGLGLRLIYFSYDVKMKEKGDIPEGYSVSREKKERFSLILESASTNQTSMYLCASRPEGGGEQYFGPGTRLTVT.

The chain is built from TRBV4-3 and TRBJ2-1; 8 bases map to TRBD1. Germline V gene data show CDR1 as LGHNA and CDR2 as YSLEER. CDR3 length: 20 residues. J gave up 7 bases and V 2 bases, and 22 bases lay outside the gene matches. The CDR3 DNA reads as TGCGCCAGCAGCCAACAGGACAGGGATCACTGGAGGCTAGACTTTAATGAGCAGTTCTTC. Translating gives CASSQQDRDHWRLDFNEQFF.

V and J are TRBV5-4 and TRBJ1-1; TRBD1 might be the D (5 bases). Germline-derived CDR1 and CDR2 are SGHNT and YYREEE (reference sequence). V was trimmed by 5 bases and J by 0 bases, leaving 8 bases between them. The CDR3 sequence is 13 residues long. CDR3 bases: TGTGCCAGCAGAGACAGCTTGAACACTGAAGCTTTCTTT. Translated, it gives CASRDSLNTEAFF. Drawing the rest from reference TRBV5-4 and TRBJ1-1, the complete variable domain is ETGVTQSPTHLIKTRGQQVTLRCSSQSGHNTVSWYQQALGQGPQFIFQYYREEENGRGNFPPRFSGLQFPNYSSELNVNALELDDSALYLCASRDSLNTEAFFGQGTRLTVV.

The rearrangement links TRBV2 to TRBJ2-3; 10 nucleotides align to TRBD2. CDR3 length: 14 amino acids. Unmatched junction bases numbered 2, after V lost 2 bases and J lost 6 bases. Per the germline V gene, CDR1 is SNHLY and CDR2 is FYNNEI. CDR3 sequence (DNA): TGTGCCAGCAGTGAAAGAGCGGGGGGGGATACGCAGTATTTT. Translation gives CASSERAGGDTQYF.

DNA of the CDR3: TGTGCCAGCAGCCTTCAATACGAGCAGTACTTC. Residues: CASSLQYEQYF. The V call is TRBV28, the J call TRBJ2-7, with D uncertain. The CDR3 is made up of 11 amino acids. Deletions cut 6 bases from V and 4 bases from J, with 7 bases between. CDR1 and CDR2 (germline): MDHEN, SYDVKM.

This clone is a singleton in its sample. This chain links TRBV3-1 (or the pseudogene TRBV3-2) with TRBJ2-3; TRBD2 agrees at 8 bases. The germline V gene encodes CDR1 LGHDT and CDR2 YNNKEL (reference sequence). V lost 5 bases to trimming and J lost 0 bases; unmatched junction nucleotides: 4. The CDR3 sequence is 15 residues long. The CDR3 loop reads CASSDAGGSTDTQYF. CDR3 DNA sequence: TGTGCCAGCAGCGATGCGGGGGGCAGCACAGATACGCAGTATTTT.

The chain uses TRBV10-3 and TRBJ2-3, with D possibly called TRBD1 or TRBD2 (5 bases each). The CDR3 has 17 amino acids. CDR1 is ENHRY and CDR2 is SYGVKD in the germline V gene. Trimming removed 0 bases at V and 1 base at J, with 14 bases between. DNA for the CDR3: TGTGCCATCAGTGAGTCCCGGGGCCTCTTAGGCACAGATACGCAGTATTTT. Translation: CAISESRGLLGTDTQYF.

The rearrangement uses TRBV12-5 and TRBJ2-1, with TRBD2 as a possible D gene (6 bases). Looked up from germline, CDR1 is LGHNT and CDR2 is FRNRAP. V was cut by 6 bases and J by 0 bases, with 18 bases left in between. This CDR3 is built from 17 residues. For the CDR3, the DNA is TGTGCTAGTGGACCCCCGGGAGTCGCGAGCTCCTACAATGAGCAGTTCTTC. It is translated as CASGPPGVASSYNEQFF.

For this clone: One end of the junction varies from germline; a read error may be responsible. The gene calls are TRBV19 and TRBJ2-6, with TRBD1 identical over 8 bases. The CDR3 loop spans 19 amino acids. The germline gives CDR1 LNHDA, CDR2 SQIVND (reference sequence). CDR3 nucleotide sequence: TGTGCCAGTAGTTTAGAAGGACAGGGAATTGGGTCTGGGGCCAACGTCCTGACTTTC. Its translation: CASSLEGQGIGSGANVLTF.

The J gene is TRBJ2-2, the V gene TRBV7-9, with TRBD2 matching over 16 bases. The germline CDR1 and CDR2 sequences are SEHNR and FQNEAQ (reference sequence). With 5 bases clipped from V and 6 bases from J, the junction kept 3 bases outside the gene matches. There are 16 residues in the CDR3. As DNA, the CDR3 is TGTGCCAGCAGCGGCGGGACTAGCGGGAGGGCCGGGGAGCTGTTTTTT. It specifies CASSGGTSGRAGELFF.

The rearrangement joins TRBV28 to TRBJ2-3; 8 bases agree with TRBD2. CDR3 length equals 14 residues. Unmatched junction bases numbered 5, after V lost 7 bases and J lost 2 bases. CDR1 and CDR2 (germline): MDHEN, SYDVKM. The CDR3 sequence is CASKRGGNTDTQYF. DNA of the CDR3: TGTGCCAGCAAACGGGGGGGAAACACAGATACGCAGTATTTT.

The chain carries TRBV12-3 or TRBV12-4 and TRBJ1-2; TRBD1 is a possible D gene (5 bases). This CDR3 is 13 amino acids long. Trimming cost V 5 bases and J 4 bases, with 11 bases left between them. The CDR3 is CASSPGATYGYTF. The CDR3 DNA follows: TGTGCCAGCAGTCCCGGGGCCACCTATGGCTACACCTTC.

The genes are TRBV24-1 and TRBJ1-5; maybe TRBD1 (6 bases). The CDR3 consists of 16 residues. CDR1 and CDR2 (germline): KGHDR, SFDVKD. V was trimmed by 2 bases and J by 2 bases, leaving 12 bases between them. CDR3 sequence reads: CATSDSGRGGNQPQHF. CDR3 bases: TGTGCCACCAGTGATTCCGGCAGGGGTGGCAATCAGCCCCAGCATTTT.

This chain uses TRBV12-3 or TRBV12-4 with TRBJ2-2, with D possibly TRBD2 on 5 matching bases. The CDR3 extends over 13 amino acids. Trimming removed 6 bases at V and 6 bases at J, with 11 bases between. CDR3 nucleotides: TGTGCCAGCAGGATCGGGGATCCCGGGGAGCTGTTTTTT. It specifies CASRIGDPGELFF.

V usage is TRBV9 and J usage is TRBJ2-3; 7 nucleotides agree with TRBD2. Trimming at V came to 4 bases and at J to 1 base, leaving 3 bases not matched to a gene. CDR1 and CDR2 from the germline V gene are SGDLS and YYNGEE. The CDR3 contains 14 residues. CDR3 in amino acids: CASSLRGGTDTQYF. The CDR3 coding sequence is TGTGCCAGCAGCCTTCGGGGGGGCACAGATACGCAGTATTTT. The full variable domain, its missing parts supplied by reference TRBV9 and TRBJ2-3, is DSGVTQTPKHLITATGQRVTLRCSPRSGDLSVYWYQQSLDQGLQFLIQYYNGEERAKGNILERFSAQQFPDLHSELNLSSLELGDSALYFCASSLRGGTDTQYFGPGTRLTVL.

V usage is TRBV29-1 and J usage is TRBJ1-4; 8 nucleotides align to TRBD1. V trimming: 4 bases; J trimming: 14 bases; junction bases outside the gene matches: 9. The CDR3 runs 12 residues. Germline V CDR1 and CDR2: SQVTM, ANQGSEA. This CDR3 is CSVAGQGDWLFF. The CDR3 nucleotides are TGCAGCGTTGCTGGACAGGGCGACTGGCTGTTTTTT.

This chain connects TRBV6-2 or TRBV6-3 to TRBJ2-1, with TRBD2 matching over 11 bases. The CDR3 is 16 amino acids. Per the germline V gene, CDR1 is MNHEY and CDR2 is SVGEGT. Trimming took 5 bases from V and 4 from J; bases not matched to a gene: 7. CDR3 in DNA: TGTGCCAGCAGTCTTAGCGGGAGGGCCGGGTACAATGAGCAGTTCTTC. It codes for CASSLSGRAGYNEQFF.

The chain uses TRBV18 and TRBJ1-1, with unresolved D. The CDR3 has 14 residues. The germline V gene has CDR1 KGHSH and CDR2 LQKENI. Trimming left V 1 base short and J 3 bases short, with 9 bases between. The DNA of the CDR3 is TGTGCCAGCTCACCACTTTTGAGAGACACTGAAGCTTTCTTT. It codes for CASSPLLRDTEAFF.

This chain links TRBV28 with TRBJ2-7, with 13 bases fitting TRBD2. The CDR3 is 14 residues long. The junction had 6 bases not matched to a gene; V was cut back by 6 bases and J by 7 bases. CDR1 is MDHEN, CDR2 SYDVKM, per germline. The CDR3 sequence: CASSSPGLAGEQYF. CDR3 nucleotides: TGTGCCAGCAGCTCTCCGGGACTAGCGGGGGAGCAGTACTTC.

The chain joins TRBV13 to TRBJ1-1; perhaps TRBD1 as D (5 bases). The V end lost 7 bases, the J end lost 2 bases, and 11 bases lay between the germline ends. CDR1 and CDR2 from the germline V gene are PRHDT and FYEKMQ (reference sequence). The CDR3 runs 13 residues. CDR3 sequence (DNA): TGTGCCAGCACCCGGGGGACCAACACTGAAGCTTTCTTT. Amino acids: CASTRGTNTEAFF.

The rearrangement links TRBV12-5 to TRBJ1-1, with TRBD1 identical over 7 bases. V lost 0 bases to trimming and J lost 5 bases; unmatched junction nucleotides: 15. Germline loops: CDR1 LGHNT, CDR2 FRNRAP. This CDR3 spans 18 amino acids. DNA for the CDR3: TGTGCTAGTGGTTTGGTACTAACAGGGGATTCGAGGTCGACTGAAGCTTTCTTT. Residues: CASGLVLTGDSRSTEAFF.